This TCR beta chain was documented in a study of control samples from healthy donors and cancer patients. Assay used: immunoSEQ multiplex PCR; TCRdb lists only in-frame clones, some missing. Here the sample spans roughly 140,000 clones, about nine tenths being singletons. The J segment lost 6 bases and the V segment lost 6 bases, leaving 7 bases of the junction unmatched. The CDR3 is made up of 15 amino acids. Germline V gene lookup returns CDR1 SGHTA and CDR2 FQGNSA. Sequenced material: blood. The chain has TRBV7-2 and TRBJ1-6; 8 bases are shared with TRBD1. The sequence was obtained from a man between 25 and 39 years old in good health. The CDR3 sequence is CASSRNRGTNSPLHF. The CDR3 DNA sequence: TGTGCCAGCAGTCGAAACAGGGGGACTAATTCACCCCTCCACTTT. Looking up the rest from reference TRBV7-2 and TRBJ1-6 gives the full variable domain: GAGVSQSPSNKVTEKGKDVELRCDPISGHTALYWYRQSLGQGLEFLIYFQGNSAPDKSGLPSDRFSAERTGGSVSTLTIQRTQQEDSAVYLCASSRNRGTNSPLHFGNGTRLTVT.